This T cell receptor beta chain was documented in a study of control samples from healthy donors and cancer patients. This clone was recorded once. V was clipped by 5 bases and J by 8 bases, with 13 bases between them. This CDR3 region has 13 residues. Only in-frame clones appear in the TCRdb table, and some are missing; sequencing was by immunoSEQ multiplex PCR. Altogether 9,500 to 15,000 clones are present, 70% to 90% being singletons, with the ten largest covering approximately 2.8%. The specimen was formalin-fixed, paraffin-embedded tissue. This chain connects TRBV12-3 or TRBV12-4 to TRBJ2-1, with D perhaps being TRBD1 or TRBD2 (6 bases each). The TCR originated in a male donor with melanoma. Here the CDR3 DNA reads TGTGCCAGCAGTCCTTTGGGGGGCGATGAGCAGTTCTTC. This codes for CASSPLGGDEQFF.